Shown below are 10 T cell receptor beta chains from a single sample sequenced in a study of blood T cell repertoires in COVID-19. This table comes from immunoSEQ multiplex PCR, and its TCRdb copy is limited to in-frame clones, with some not included. Of around 87,000 clones listed, roughly 90% are singletons. Sequenced material: peripheral blood. The receptors shown here come from a human donor with active COVID-19. The donor label of this sample is uncertain.

The J gene is TRBJ2-2, the V gene TRBV3-1 (or the pseudogene TRBV3-2), with a tentative D call TRBD1 (5 bases). The V and J ends lost 6 bases and 2 bases respectively, with 10 bases between them. Germline CDR1 reads LGHDT; CDR2 reads YNNKEL (reference sequence). This CDR3 comprises 14 residues. Here the CDR3 reads CASSRQSNTGELFF. Here the CDR3 DNA reads TGTGCCAGCAGTAGACAGTCCAACACCGGGGAGCTGTTTTTT.

The V gene is TRBV5-6, the J gene TRBJ1-1, with a possible D match to TRBD1 (5 bases). Trimming shortened V by 1 base and J by 3 bases, and 7 bases separated the two germline ends. Per germline, CDR1 SGHDT and CDR2 YYEEEE. This CDR3 has 13 amino acids. The CDR3 DNA follows: TGTGCCAGCAGCTTGAAACAGGACACTGAAGCTTTCTTT. Its protein is CASSLKQDTEAFF.

This clone was detected only a few times. The chain joins TRBV2 to TRBJ1-2, with D possibly matching TRBD1 (6 bases). The germline V and J ends were trimmed by 6 bases and 4 bases, with 15 bases remaining between them. In germline, CDR1 is SNHLY, CDR2 FYNNEI. CDR3 length: 14 amino acids. CDR3 region: CASSPKGQFYGYTF. The CDR3 bases are TGTGCCAGCAGCCCGAAAGGACAGTTCTATGGCTACACCTTC.

The V call is TRBV7-2, the J call TRBJ1-4; D gene unclear. Trimming took 1 base from V and 0 from J, leaving 12 bases between them. Germline loops: CDR1 SGHTA, CDR2 FQGNSA. The CDR3 totals 17 residues. The CDR3 here is CASSLDGRTTTNEKLFF. CDR3 sequence (DNA): TGTGCCAGCAGCTTAGATGGCAGGACTACAACTAATGAAAAACTGTTTTTT.

The chain links TRBV2 to TRBJ2-1; TRBD1 matches 11 bases. CDR1 SNHLY and CDR2 FYNNEI come from the germline V gene. Trimming removed 2 bases from V and 4 bases from J; junction bases left unmatched: 4. The CDR3 runs 16 residues. DNA of the CDR3: TGTGCCAGCAGTGAACCTGGACAGGGGGCGTACAATGAGCAGTTCTTC. The encoded protein is CASSEPGQGAYNEQFF. The full variable domain, its missing parts supplied by reference TRBV2 and TRBJ2-1, is EPEVTQTPSHQVTQMGQEVILRCVPISNHLYFYWYRQILGQKVEFLVSFYNNEISEKSEIFDDQFSVERPDGSNFTLKIRSTKLEDSAMYFCASSEPGQGAYNEQFFGPGTRLTVL.

The rearrangement links TRBV19 to TRBJ2-7; the D gene is possibly TRBD2 (5 bases). V lost 5 bases and J 3 bases, leaving 5 bases between the germline ends. The CDR3 has 11 residues. CDR1 LNHDA and CDR2 SQIVND come from the germline V gene (reference sequence). CDR3 DNA sequence: TGTGCCAGTAGTCGGGGCTACGAGCAGTACTTC. It translates to CASSRGYEQYF.

The chain combines TRBV9 with TRBJ2-2, with D unclear. There are 15 residues in the CDR3. The V end was cut by 4 bases, the J end by 6 bases, with 16 bases between. The germline gives CDR1 SGDLS, CDR2 YYNGEE. CDR3 region: CASSPSLLGAGELFF. The CDR3 coding sequence is TGTGCCAGCAGCCCATCCCTCCTGGGCGCCGGGGAGCTGTTTTTT.

The V and J genes are TRBV11-3 and TRBJ2-3, with D possibly TRBD2 on 6 matching bases. V gave up 5 bases and J gave up 6 bases, with 9 bases separating them. There are 12 residues in the CDR3. CDR1 is SGHNT and CDR2 is YENEEA in the germline V gene. The CDR3 DNA follows: TGTGCCAGCAGCCACCGGGGGGATACGCAGTATTTT. Protein: CASSHRGDTQYF.

The chain joins TRBV28 to TRBJ2-3; 8 nucleotides align to TRBD2. The CDR3 sequence is 16 residues long. With V trimmed by 2 bases and J by 2 bases, 6 bases remained unmatched. Germline V gene data show CDR1 as MDHEN and CDR2 as SYDVKM. The CDR3 DNA reads as TGTGCCAGCAGTTTACAGGCGGGGGGCTTCACAGATACGCAGTATTTT. Protein product: CASSLQAGGFTDTQYF.

The chain joins TRBV28 to TRBJ1-4; 10 nucleotides align to TRBD1. CDR1 and CDR2 (germline): MDHEN, SYDVKM. The CDR3 runs 14 residues. J gave up 8 bases and V 7 bases, and 7 bases lay outside the gene matches. The CDR3 loop reads CASTGTGVGEKLFF. CDR3 bases: TGTGCCAGCACCGGGACAGGGGTTGGAGAAAAACTGTTTTTT.